These 28 T cell receptor beta chains originate from one sample sequenced in a study of T-cell memory formation after mild COVID-19. MiXCR, applied by TCRdb to the 5' RACE reads, yields one record per CDR3 protein. The sample lists some 300,000 distinct CDR3 sequences; 19% were seen once. The sample comprised PBMCs or a T cell subset sorted from them (not recorded which). These receptors were collected from a man aged 18 to 30 who had mild COVID-19 (a few samples of this study predate the infection). Cell type and time point are not known.

The chain is built from TRBV6-6 and TRBJ2-3; 8 bases align to TRBD1. This CDR3 spans 13 amino acids. Germline loops: CDR1 MNHNY, CDR2 SVGAGI (reference sequence). V was clipped by 4 bases and J by 7 bases; unmatched bases: 4. CDR3 loop: CASSSDRGYTQYF. CDR3 nucleotide sequence: TGTGCCAGCAGTTCCGACAGGGGTTATACGCAGTATTTT.

A few counts support this clonotype. The chain joins TRBV28 to TRBJ1-5; no reliable D call. This CDR3 is 15 amino acids long. CDR1 and CDR2 from the germline V gene are MDHEN and SYDVKM. Trimming stripped 1 base from V and 0 bases from J, with 7 bases between. The CDR3 region is CASSLFGISNQPQHF. For the CDR3, the DNA is TGTGCCAGCAGTTTATTTGGGATTAGCAATCAGCCCCAGCATTTT. The variable domain in full, with the rest retrieved from reference TRBV28 and TRBJ1-5, is DVKVTQSSRYLVKRTGEKVFLECVQDMDHENMFWYRQDPGLGLRLIYFSYDVKMKEKGDIPEGYSVSREKKERFSLILESASTNQTSMYLCASSLFGISNQPQHFGDGTRLSIL.

This clonotype showed up many times. The chain carries TRBV27 and TRBJ2-1; 9 bases align to TRBD2. V was pared by 1 base and J by 6 bases, with 10 bases of the junction left unmatched. Germline CDR1 is MNHEY and CDR2 is SMNVEV (reference sequence). The CDR3 has 17 amino acids. CDR3 residues: CASSLWAGGPISNEQFF. CDR3 DNA: TGTGCCAGCAGTTTATGGGCGGGGGGGCCAATTTCCAATGAGCAGTTCTTC.

The chain is built from TRBV28 and TRBJ2-2; tentatively, D is TRBD2 (5 bases). With 5 bases removed from V and 5 bases from J, the gap between germline ends came to 21 bases. From germline, CDR1 is MDHEN and CDR2 SYDVKM. This CDR3 is built from 17 residues. CDR3 protein: CASSIRDWAPGTGELFF. CDR3 coding DNA: TGTGCCAGCAGTATCCGCGACTGGGCCCCGGGGACCGGGGAGCTGTTTTTT.

The table lists this clonotype with many counts. This chain links TRBV20-1 with TRBJ1-5, with D unresolved. Germline-derived CDR1 and CDR2 are DFQATT and SNEGSKA (reference sequence). V shed 3 bases and J shed 0 bases, with 9 bases lying between them. The CDR3 has 14 residues. The chain's CDR3 is CSASVGPSNQPQHF. The CDR3 nucleotides are TGCAGTGCTAGCGTAGGCCCTAGCAATCAGCCCCAGCATTTT.

This clonotype appeared a few times. Mismatch with germline at one junction end may stem from a read error. J is TRBJ2-2 and V is TRBV18; 7 bases are shared with TRBD1. The CDR3 has 14 residues. Germline V gene data show CDR1 as KGHSH and CDR2 as LQKENI. The CDR3 loop reads CASSPQGRTGELFF. In nucleotides, the CDR3 is TGTGCCAGCTCGCCACAGGGGCGGACCGGGGAGCTGTTTTTT.

This chain links TRBV5-1 with TRBJ1-2; 10 bases align to TRBD1. V trimming: 4 bases; J trimming: 3 bases; junction bases outside the gene matches: 3. The V gene's germline CDR1 is SGHRS and CDR2 YFSETQ. The CDR3 is 14 amino acids. The CDR3 nucleotides read TGCGCCAGCAGCCAGACAGGGGGCGACTATGGCTACACCTTC. Translating it yields CASSQTGGDYGYTF.

In this sample, this clonotype turned up a few times. The V call is TRBV12-3 or TRBV12-4, the J call TRBJ2-3; D may be TRBD1 or TRBD2 (6 bases each). V shed 2 bases and J shed 0 bases, with 15 bases lying between them. This CDR3 region has 17 residues. CDR3 loop: CASSLLLRGASTDTQYF. The DNA of the CDR3 is TGTGCCAGCAGTTTACTTTTGAGGGGGGCTAGCACAGATACGCAGTATTTT.

The chain couples TRBV3-1 to TRBJ1-1; perhaps TRBD1 as D (5 bases). The germline V gene has CDR1 LGHDT and CDR2 YNNKEL (reference sequence). The V gene lost 3 bases and the J gene lost 6 bases, with 26 bases spanning the gap. The length of the CDR3 is 18 residues. The CDR3 is CASSHEGATARTLSEAFF. CDR3 DNA sequence: TGTGCCAGCAGCCATGAGGGAGCGACAGCCAGGACCCTGTCTGAAGCTTTCTTT.

This clonotype was seen a handful of times. The chain employs TRBV28 and TRBJ2-3; 7 bases agree with TRBD1. The V and J ends lost 6 bases and 5 bases, in that order; junction bases with no gene match: 14. The CDR3 has 16 residues. Per the germline V gene, CDR1 is MDHEN and CDR2 is SYDVKM. The CDR3 loop reads CASRPEKGAGEDTQYF. The CDR3 coding sequence is TGTGCCAGCAGACCAGAGAAGGGGGCGGGTGAAGATACGCAGTATTTT.

V is TRBV3-1 and J is TRBJ2-1, with D uncertain. The V gene's germline CDR1 is LGHDT and CDR2 YNNKEL (reference sequence). V gave up 3 bases and J gave up 10 bases, with 10 bases separating them. The CDR3 is made up of 12 amino acids. This CDR3 reads CASSHEELEQFF. CDR3 sequence (DNA): TGTGCCAGCAGCCACGAAGAATTGGAGCAGTTCTTC.

The chain has TRBV20-1 and TRBJ1-2; 9 bases are a match to TRBD1. V gave up 3 bases and J gave up 2 bases; unmatched junction bases: 7. The V gene's germline CDR1 is DFQATT and CDR2 SNEGSKA (reference sequence). This CDR3 comprises 15 residues. DNA for the CDR3: TGCAGTGCTAGTCCTACCGGGACAGGGAACTATGGCTACACCTTC. Protein product: CSASPTGTGNYGYTF.

This clonotype was observed a few times. The V call is TRBV29-1, the J call TRBJ2-2; D may be TRBD2 (6 bases). Trimming shortened V by 7 bases and J by 1 base, and 19 bases separated the two germline ends. CDR1 SQVTM and CDR2 ANQGSEA come from the germline V gene. CDR3 length: 16 amino acids. In nucleotides, the CDR3 is TGCAGCGCCGCCCAGCTGGAGGGAATGAACACCGGGGAGCTGTTTTTT. This sequence encodes CSAAQLEGMNTGELFF.

The chain has TRBV15 and TRBJ2-7, with D perhaps matching TRBD1 (6 bases). V lost 0 bases and J lost 5, with 11 bases in between. The CDR3 has 14 amino acids. Germline V gene sequence: CDR1 LNHNV, CDR2 YYDKDF (reference sequence). CDR3 DNA sequence: TGTGCCACCAGCAGAGACGTGGGGGCCGACGAGCAGTACGTC. This encodes CATSRDVGADEQYV.

This chain uses TRBV29-1 with TRBJ2-3, with D maybe TRBD2 (7 bases). Trimming took 5 bases from V and 4 from J, leaving 16 bases between them. The germline V gene has CDR1 SQVTM and CDR2 ANQGSEA. This CDR3 is built from 14 residues. The CDR3 reads CSVNTGTIPDTQYF. Written as DNA, the CDR3 is TGCAGCGTTAACACAGGGACTATCCCAGATACGCAGTATTTT.

J is TRBJ1-4 and V is TRBV14; no definite D call. This CDR3 has 13 amino acids. Trimming took 3 bases from V and 4 from J, leaving 6 bases between them. CDR1 SGHDN and CDR2 FVKESK come from the germline V gene. CDR3 nucleotides: TGTGCCAGCAGCCATCAACGTAATGAAAAACTGTTTTTT. Amino acids: CASSHQRNEKLFF. The variable domain in full, completed from reference TRBV14 and TRBJ1-4, reads EAGVTQFPSHSVIEKGQTVTLRCDPISGHDNLYWYRRVMGKEIKFLLHFVKESKQDESGMPNNRFLAERTGGTYSTLKVQPAELEDSGVYFCASSHQRNEKLFFGSGTQLSVL.

The chain recombines TRBV20-1 with TRBJ1-1; TRBD1 matches at 7 bases. The germline gives CDR1 DFQATT, CDR2 SNEGSKA (reference sequence). V was clipped by 4 bases and J by 5 bases; unmatched bases: 13. CDR3 length: 15 residues. The CDR3 nucleotides read TGCAGTGCTAAAGACAGGGTTGGAGTGGGGACTGAAGCTTTCTTT. As protein: CSAKDRVGVGTEAFF.

The CDR3 here is CASSYPGLAGLGTQYF. The CDR3 nucleotides read TGTGCCAGCAGTTACCCGGGACTAGCGGGCCTCGGGACCCAGTACTTC. The V gene is TRBV6-2 or TRBV6-3, the J gene TRBJ2-5; 12 bases map to TRBD2. The CDR3 covers 16 residues. The trim removed 2 bases at V and 7 bases at J, leaving 8 bases unmatched. From germline, CDR1 is MNHEY and CDR2 SVGEGT.

This clonotype was seen a few times. V is TRBV19 and J is TRBJ2-7; TRBD2 aligns across 7 bases. The V and J ends lost 4 bases and 2 bases, in that order; junction bases with no gene match: 2. The germline V gene encodes CDR1 LNHDA and CDR2 SQIVND (reference sequence). The CDR3 length is 13 residues. CDR3 protein: CASSNAGAYEQYF. In DNA form, the CDR3 reads TGTGCCAGTAGTAACGCGGGGGCCTACGAGCAGTACTTC.

This clonotype showed up many times. The J gene is TRBJ2-3, the V gene TRBV7-2, with 9 bases matching TRBD2. The junction had 7 bases not matched to a gene; V was cut back by 5 bases and J by 4 bases. Germline V lookup: CDR1 SGHTA, CDR2 FQGNSA. The CDR3 runs to 15 residues. The CDR3 nucleotides read TGTGCCAGCAGCCGAAATAGCGGGAGCGCAGATACGCAGTATTTT. It specifies CASSRNSGSADTQYF.

The rearrangement uses TRBV9 and TRBJ2-1; 8 positions match TRBD1. CDR3 size: 17 residues. Looked up from germline, CDR1 is SGDLS and CDR2 is YYNGEE. V dropped 2 bases and J dropped 0; count of bases not matched to a gene: 7. CDR3 sequence (DNA): TGTGCCAGCAGCGTTGGGACAGGCGAGTTCTCCTACAATGAGCAGTTCTTC. Its translation is CASSVGTGEFSYNEQFF.

The V call is TRBV10-3, the J call TRBJ2-5; D ambiguous. Germline assignment: CDR1 ENHRY and CDR2 SYGVKD. The CDR3 covers 13 residues. Trimming took off 7 bases at V and 2 bases at J, with 11 bases between the two ends. As DNA, the CDR3 is TGTGCCATCAACCCTGACGGACAAGAGACCCAGTACTTC. Translation: CAINPDGQETQYF.

In this sample, this clonotype turned up a few times. This chain joins TRBV18 and TRBJ2-1; 9 bases line up with TRBD2. Trimming took 1 base from V and 7 from J; bases not matched to a gene: 11. The CDR3 totals 17 residues. CDR1 and CDR2 (germline): KGHSH, LQKENI. The CDR3 DNA reads TGTGCCAGCTCACCACGCTCCGGCGGGGGGGCCGGAAATGAGCAGTTCTTC. It is translated as CASSPRSGGGAGNEQFF.

The chain recombines TRBV29-1 with TRBJ1-1; a possible D gene is TRBD1 (5 bases). Germline CDR1 is SQVTM and CDR2 is ANQGSEA. This CDR3 comprises 12 residues. The ends were cut back, 5 bases at V and 0 bases at J, with 7 bases in the middle. The CDR3: CSVKGMNTEAFF. CDR3 in DNA: TGCAGCGTTAAGGGGATGAACACTGAAGCTTTCTTT.

This chain links TRBV7-6 with TRBJ2-3; a possible D gene is TRBD2 (6 bases). V shed 2 bases and J shed 0 bases, with 15 bases lying between them. The CDR3 consists of 17 residues. Germline CDR1 is SGHVS and CDR2 is FNYEAQ. The CDR3 coding sequence is TGTGCCAGCAGCTTAAAGGCGGGGACGGGCAGCACAGATACGCAGTATTTT. It is translated as CASSLKAGTGSTDTQYF.

This clonotype was recorded a few times. This chain connects TRBV7-2 to TRBJ2-1; tentatively, D is TRBD1 (6 bases). V lost 2 bases to trimming and J lost 8 bases, with 19 bases between them. From germline, CDR1 is SGHTA and CDR2 FQGNSA. The CDR3 extends over 16 amino acids. The CDR3 is CASSLMGALPRDEQFF. The CDR3 nucleotides are TGTGCCAGCAGCTTAATGGGGGCCCTCCCACGGGATGAGCAGTTCTTC.

This clonotype was found a few times. J is TRBJ1-2 and V is TRBV24-1; 8 bases are shared with TRBD1. The CDR3 extends over 15 amino acids. CDR1 is KGHDR, CDR2 SFDVKD, per germline. Losses at the gene ends were 0 bases for V and 9 bases for J; bases not matched to a gene: 8. The CDR3 DNA is TGTGCCACCAGTGATTTGGCAGGACAGGGTACAAGCTACACCTTC. Translation: CATSDLAGQGTSYTF.

The rearrangement links TRBV29-1 to TRBJ1-2; D gene ambiguous. CDR3 size: 13 residues. Per the germline V gene, CDR1 is SQVTM and CDR2 is ANQGSEA. Trimming cost V 4 bases and J 5 bases, with 14 bases left between them. The CDR3 protein is CSVAQQISYGYTF. CDR3 in DNA: TGCAGCGTTGCCCAACAGATCTCATATGGCTACACCTTC.